The clone carrying this T cell receptor beta chain was counted ten times or more. The germline V gene has CDR1 DFQATT and CDR2 SNEGSKA (reference sequence). With 3 bases clipped from V and 9 bases from J, the junction kept 8 bases outside the gene matches. The CDR3 consists of 14 residues. This specimen belongs to a study of T cells in Graves' hyperthyroidism and ophthalmopathy. Ophthalmopathy in the patients scored at least 3 on Clinical Activity Score and at least 4 on NOSPECS grade, lasting under 3 months. Exclusion of a patient resulted from uncontrolled infection, other autoimmune disease, pregnancy or lactation. In making diagnoses, clinical symptoms, serum thyroxine and TRAb, thyroid ultrasound and orbital computed tomography were all used. This sample holds PBMCs from roughly 10 ml fresh peripheral blood. TCR beta CDR3 regions were amplified from RNA transcripts. Researchers ran a first-round RT-PCR on the TCR CDR3 using the HTBI primer set. TCRdb processed the multiplex PCR reads anew with MiXCR; each CDR3 protein has one entry. This table holds 250,000 to 400,000 distinct CDR3 sequences, roughly 15% found once.

The sample consisted of blood. The V and J genes are TRBV20-1 and TRBJ1-6; 7 bases are a match to TRBD1. The source is a middle-aged woman with Graves' ophthalmopathy. CDR3 loop: CSASKGTDSSPLHF. The CDR3 region has the DNA TGCAGTGCTAGCAAAGGGACAGATTCTTCACCCCTCCACTTT.